The source of this T cell receptor beta chain is a study of regulatory T cells in long-lasting Graves disease. This clonotype was counted at least ten times. Germline V gene data show CDR1 as MNHNS and CDR2 as SASEGT. Germline trimming cut 6 bases from V and 10 bases from J; bases unmatched to any gene: 12. CDR3 size: 14 residues. In building TCR beta libraries, iRepertoire HTBI primers were used together with Arm-PCR of CDR3 regions. TCRdb ran MiXCR on the multiplex PCR reads and lists one entry per CDR3 protein. This sample yields 540,000 or so distinct CDR3 sequences, of which approximately 15% are seen a single time; about 10% belongs to the top ten. Time point of the sample: newly diagnosed GD, antithyroid drugs for less than 3 months. The TCR library was prepared using RNA isolated from PBMCs. This sample was shared with a second study, whose subject was T cells in Graves' hyperthyroidism and ophthalmopathy. This second report adds: The HTBI primer set was used in a first-round RT-PCR of the TCR CDR3. Blood shared most expanded thyroid clonotypes above 0.001. Prediction of ophthalmopathy progression came a median around 7.1 months pre-onset.

This sequence originates from a man aged 25-45 years with Graves disease. Sequences were derived from peripheral blood mononuclear cells (PBMCs), sampled at new diagnosis, from a patient treated with antithyroid drugs. The V gene is TRBV6-1, the J gene TRBJ2-1; TRBD2 matches 7 bases. The CDR3 loop is CASRPGGFSPEQFF. CDR3 coding DNA: TGTGCCAGCAGACCGGGGGGATTTTCTCCGGAGCAGTTCTTC.